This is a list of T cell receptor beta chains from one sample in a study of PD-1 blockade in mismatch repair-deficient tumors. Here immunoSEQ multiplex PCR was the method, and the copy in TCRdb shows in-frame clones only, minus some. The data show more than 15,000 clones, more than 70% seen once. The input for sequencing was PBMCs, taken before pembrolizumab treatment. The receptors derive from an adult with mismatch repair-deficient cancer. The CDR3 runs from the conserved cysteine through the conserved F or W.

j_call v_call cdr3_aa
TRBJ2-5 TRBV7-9 CASSPGGTQYF
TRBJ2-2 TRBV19 CASRDLSNTGELFF
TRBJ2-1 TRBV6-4 CASSDGTGGNEQFF
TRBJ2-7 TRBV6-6 CASSLPQGYEQYF
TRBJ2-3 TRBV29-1 CSVPTSSSTDTQYF
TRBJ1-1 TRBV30 CAWSAERDRVFTEAFF
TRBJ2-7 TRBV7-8 CASSLGTSGMGEQYF
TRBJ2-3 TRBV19 CASSIGTTTDTQYF
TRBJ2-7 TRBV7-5 CVRSCWTSGRYEQYF
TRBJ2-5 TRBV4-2 CASSGVTNQETQYF
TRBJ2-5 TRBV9 CASSVGGQGKETQYF
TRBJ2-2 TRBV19 CASSIGTSGTSTGELFF
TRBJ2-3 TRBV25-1 CASSECYGGGTDTQYF
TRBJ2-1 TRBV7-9 CASSLGGSEQFF
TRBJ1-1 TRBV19 CASSHRGRVTEAFF
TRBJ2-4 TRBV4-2 CASSPGGMGLTAKNIQYF
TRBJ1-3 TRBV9 CASSVRDPDSGNTIYF
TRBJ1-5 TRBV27 CASRQAWQGHQPQHF
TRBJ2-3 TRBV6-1 CASSEVAGGADTQYF
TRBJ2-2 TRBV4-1 CASSQGGSGKGANTGELFF
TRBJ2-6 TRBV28 CASSLWAGEGTGANVLTF
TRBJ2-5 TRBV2 CASSWDGGNQETQYF
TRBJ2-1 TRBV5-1 CASSPIPGNNEQFF
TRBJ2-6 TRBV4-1 CASSQAHSFSGANVLTF
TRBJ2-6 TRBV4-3 CASSQETGTANVLTF
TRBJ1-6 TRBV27 CASTIRGLNSPLHF
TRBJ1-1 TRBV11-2 CASSLWRVPAFF